This entry describes one T cell receptor (beta chain). Its matching antigen is unknown. This CDR3 has 15 residues. Germline V gene lookup returns CDR1 ENHRY and CDR2 SYGVKD. The V end lost 8 bases, the J end lost 5 bases, and 19 bases lay between the germline ends. This entry is derived from a study of T cell repertoires in cytomegalovirus infection. The study, taken as a whole, reports: Clonotype analysis showed dominance of the ex vivo response by HLA-C-restricted CMV-specific TCR beta clonotypes. Summed public TCR beta family frequency identified CMV carriers bearing the relevant HLA.

TCRdb reprocessed the reads via MiXCR and lists one record per CDR3 protein. The sample carries approximately 1,000,000 distinct CDR3 sequences, roughly 30% recorded once. The source is a human donor in good health (CMV status not recorded). Some clones in this sample may be carry-over from other donors' samples. Sequenced material: cultured CD8+ T cells from PBMCs, taken from culture after CMV antigen stimulation. V and J are TRBV10-3 and TRBJ2-1, with D possibly matching TRBD1 (5 bases). For the CDR3, the DNA is TGTGCCATCGAGTCGCGACATGACAGAAACAATGAGCAGTTCTTC. This sequence encodes CAIESRHDRNNEQFF.